This entry describes one T cell receptor (beta chain). In this sample, this clonotype turned up many times. It has no known antigen specificity. No qualities accompany the bases; no much larger clone lies one base away. These data come from a study of blood T cells in healthy people across ages (dated by TCRdb to the mid-2010s). As for the study more broadly: In model experiments, template switching captured roughly one uniquely barcoded TCR beta cDNA molecule for every two T cells. To avoid experimental bias, donors of different ages were distributed randomly across sequencing lanes. Two additional independent replicas of 1 million unique cDNA reads from the same blood draw were analyzed for two donors (one aged 18 to 30 and one aged 80 or older). Donors were grouped into four age groups: young (average approximately 15 years), middle-aged (around 39), aged (around 62) and long-lived (less than 85). To track age-related changes in TCR beta repertoire diversity, the study relied on deep sequencing normalized with unique cDNA molecular identifiers. The research as a whole found: Bulk unsorted PBMC profiling prevented conclusive comparison of naive and antigen-experienced compartments. Donor CMV infection status was unknown, potentially confounding age-related changes in expanded clonotypes. A strong correlation was found between observed TCR beta diversity and the percentage of naive T cells measured by flow cytometry. The long-lived group showed more naive CD4+ T cells, fewer expanded clones and increased TCR diversity than the aged group, suggesting age selection. As age increased, observed TCR beta diversity per million T cells dropped in a roughly linear way, and a significant reduction was already evident by age 40. Estimates of total diversity based on one million sequenced T cells were considered lower bounds and underestimates.

CDR1 and CDR2, looked up from the germline V gene, are SQVTM and ANQGSEA. The CDR3 runs 14 amino acids, cysteine and phenylalanine included. Only the CDR3 DNA stays, 42 bases, in frame from base 1. Trimming takes 6 bases from V and 7 bases from J, and the germline ends sit 19 bases apart. Donors were a few dozen systemically healthy Caucasian individuals from Russia aged roughly 6 to 90 years. About 10 milliliters of peripheral blood were collected from each donor into EDTA-treated Vacutainer tubes. Ficoll-Paque density-gradient centrifugation was used to isolate PBMCs, with at least 6 million obtained per sample. Total RNA, at least 5 micrograms per sample, was extracted from PBMCs with Trizol reagent. For every donor, flow cytometry on a PBMC aliquot measured the percentage of naive CD45RAhigh/CD27high T cells. Library preparation employed 5' RACE. Sequenced on an Illumina HiSeq 2500. A second PCR of about 6 to 11 cycles was run with a J-beta primer mix and a sample-barcoded 5' primer. A template-switch 5' adaptor carrying 12 random nucleotides introduced a unique molecular identifier onto each TCR beta cDNA molecule. Each sample yielded at least 2.5 million CDR3-containing paired-end reads. First-strand cDNA synthesis was performed from all RNA using the Mint cDNA synthesis kit, with priming by a TRBC-specific oligonucleotide. Following uracil-DNA glycosylase treatment, a first 18-cycle PCR with universal primers M1SS and BC2_uni_R was performed on all cDNA. The authors' analysis ran thus. Each sample was normalized by randomly selecting 1 million high-quality reads, each carrying a distinct molecular identifier. Instead of being binned into consensus sequences, reads with shared molecular identifiers were discarded. MiTCR, with a Q25 quality threshold and the strictest error-elimination algorithm, was used for CDR3 identification, clonotype clustering and error correction. A nonparametric unseen species model with Euler transformation was used to estimate lower-bound total TCR beta diversity. Using fastp trimming at Q25 and MiXCR clonotype assembly, TCRdb reanalyzed the public sequencing data and kept in-frame beta chains. Rows are combined by CDR3 protein, so each entry shows the most common genes and DNA. TCRdb, rather than the study authors, made the V and J calls. This sample comprises hundreds of thousands of distinct CDR3 sequences, more than 35% of them detected only once. Over 15% of the sample is in the top ten clones.

Material for sequencing was blood. This receptor was obtained from a man of 80 years or more in good health. The chain couples TRBV29-1 to TRBJ2-1; a tentative D match to TRBD1 spans 5 bases. Read as DNA, the sequence is TGCAGCGTCGATAGTGGACACCCGATGAATGAGCAGTTCTTC. Its amino acids are CSVDSGHPMNEQFF.